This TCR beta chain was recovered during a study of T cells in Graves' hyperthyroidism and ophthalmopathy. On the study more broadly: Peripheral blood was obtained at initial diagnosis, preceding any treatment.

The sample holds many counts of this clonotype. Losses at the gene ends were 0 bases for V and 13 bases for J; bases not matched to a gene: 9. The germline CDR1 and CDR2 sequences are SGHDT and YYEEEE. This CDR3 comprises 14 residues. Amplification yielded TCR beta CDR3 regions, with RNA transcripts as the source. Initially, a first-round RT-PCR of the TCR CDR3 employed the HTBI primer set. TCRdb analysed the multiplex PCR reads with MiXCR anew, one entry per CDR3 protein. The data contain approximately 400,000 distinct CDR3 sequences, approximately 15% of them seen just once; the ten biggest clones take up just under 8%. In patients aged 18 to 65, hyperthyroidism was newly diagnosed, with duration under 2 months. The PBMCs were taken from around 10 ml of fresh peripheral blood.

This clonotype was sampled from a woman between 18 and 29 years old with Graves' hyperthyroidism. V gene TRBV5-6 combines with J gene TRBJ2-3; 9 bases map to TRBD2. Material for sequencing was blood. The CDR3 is CASSLGVRLAVEYF. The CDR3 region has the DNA TGTGCCAGCAGCTTGGGGGTTCGACTAGCGGTTGAGTATTTT.